This note documents a single TCR beta chain sequence. The primer mix had 60 Vbeta and 13 Jbeta primers. The method was immunoSEQ multiplex PCR; TCRdb's version includes in-frame clones alone and lacks a portion of them. The data hold about 130,000 clones, with roughly 81% observed a single time. The ends lost 5 bases at V and 5 bases at J; junction bases unmatched: 5. CDR1 is MNHEY and CDR2 is SMNVEV in the germline V gene (reference sequence). There are 14 residues in the CDR3. This entry is derived from a study of cytomegalovirus exposure and HLA in healthy donors. The sample consisted of PBMCs. The receptor was derived from a woman in her 30s in good health and CMV-seronegative. The gene calls are TRBV27 and TRBJ1-5; 8 positions match TRBD1. The CDR3 sequence: CASSQTGAYQPQHF. CDR3 bases: TGTGCCAGCAGTCAGACAGGGGCGTATCAGCCCCAGCATTTT.